The next 22 T cell receptor beta chains were all read from a single sample in a study of CD8+ T cells in alopecia areata. TCR sequencing used cDNA made by reverse transcription of extracted RNA. The method was immunoSEQ multiplex PCR; TCRdb's version includes in-frame clones alone and lacks a portion of them. The table lists roughly 150,000 clones, about three fifths of them singletons. Material: CD4+ T cells sorted from blood. The receptor source for this set is a human donor in good health.

The chain uses TRBV5-1 and TRBJ2-2; D call uncertain. The V gene lost 1 base and the J gene lost 6 bases, with 10 bases spanning the gap. The CDR3 has 14 amino acids. Germline CDR1 and CDR2: SGHRS and YFSETQ. This chain's CDR3 is CASSLTQTAGELFF. CDR3 coding DNA: TGCGCCAGCAGCTTGACCCAGACGGCCGGGGAGCTGTTTTTT.

As to this clone: The sample has other DNA sequences that encode this CDR3 too. The genes are TRBV29-1 and TRBJ2-3; 9 nucleotides agree with TRBD2. V gave up 1 base and J gave up 7 bases; unmatched junction bases: 0. This CDR3 contains 12 residues. Looked up from germline, CDR1 is SQVTM and CDR2 is ANQGSEA. CDR3 region: CSVEASGNTQYF. Here the CDR3 DNA reads TGCAGCGTTGAAGCTAGCGGGAATACGCAGTATTTT.

V gene TRBV6-5 combines with J gene TRBJ2-1; TRBD1 agrees at 7 bases. This CDR3 is built from 13 residues. CDR1 is MNHEY and CDR2 is SVGAGI in the germline V gene. V shed 6 bases and J 9 bases; nucleotides not matched to a gene: 8. The CDR3, as DNA: TGTGCCAGCAGAATCGGACAGGCGTCTGAGCAGTTCTTC. Translated: CASRIGQASEQFF.

This sequence joins TRBV25-1 and TRBJ2-5, with 10 bases aligning to TRBD2. V lost 2 bases, J lost 4 bases, and 7 bases stayed unmatched. Looked up from germline, CDR1 is MGHDK and CDR2 is SYGVNS. CDR3 length: 16 amino acids. The CDR3 region is CASSEGGVAGGETQYF. CDR3 coding DNA: TGTGCCAGCAGTGAAGGGGGAGTAGCGGGAGGAGAGACCCAGTACTTC.

In its sample, this clone was seen a few times. The rearrangement uses TRBV5-1 and TRBJ2-7; 8 bases map to TRBD2. There are 12 residues in the CDR3. Germline loops: CDR1 SGHRS, CDR2 YFSETQ. After removal of 5 bases from V and 7 bases from J, the junction contained 5 bases not matched to a gene. This CDR3 reads CASSREGEEQYF. DNA of the CDR3: TGCGCCAGCAGTCGGGAGGGAGAAGAGCAGTACTTC.

The chain combines TRBV29-1 with TRBJ1-2, with a tentative D call TRBD1 (5 bases). Germline V gives CDR1 SQVTM, CDR2 ANQGSEA. The CDR3 runs 15 residues. V dropped 4 bases and J dropped 0 bases, with 15 bases sitting between them. The CDR3 sequence: CSVVGEREANYGYTF. The CDR3 DNA follows: TGCAGCGTTGTAGGGGAAAGGGAAGCTAACTATGGCTACACCTTC.

J is TRBJ2-5 and V is TRBV6-6, with 12 positions matching TRBD2. With V trimmed by 6 bases and J by 7 bases, 3 bases remained unmatched. Germline loops: CDR1 MNHNY, CDR2 SVGAGI (reference sequence). The CDR3 consists of 13 residues. The CDR3 nucleotides are TGTGCCAGCAGCTCACTAGCGGGAGGGACCCAGTACTTC. This gives the protein CASSSLAGGTQYF.

This chain joins TRBV6-5 and TRBJ2-7, with D perhaps matching TRBD1 (5 bases). The CDR3 is 13 residues long. Between the trimmed V and J ends, which lost 4 bases and 6 bases, there was a span of 13 bases. Germline V gives CDR1 MNHEY, CDR2 SVGAGI. CDR3 region: CASSSPTGGEQYF. In nucleotides, the CDR3 is TGTGCCAGCAGTTCCCCAACAGGCGGCGAGCAGTACTTC.

The V call is TRBV5-1, the J call TRBJ2-5; 9 positions match TRBD2. This CDR3 spans 17 amino acids. J gave up 5 bases and V 4 bases, and 15 bases lay outside the gene matches. The germline gives CDR1 SGHRS, CDR2 YFSETQ. In nucleotides, the CDR3 is TGCGCCAGCAGCCCCGGTTTAATAGCGGGAGTGGTGGAGACCCAGTACTTC. This gives the protein CASSPGLIAGVVETQYF.

The chain is built from TRBV27 and TRBJ2-1; 7 bases agree with TRBD2. CDR3 length equals 17 residues. The junction had 12 bases not matched to a gene; V was cut back by 6 bases and J by 1 base. CDR1 MNHEY and CDR2 SMNVEV come from the germline V gene (reference sequence). In DNA form, the CDR3 reads TGTGCCAGCAGGGTTCTAGCGGTGGGCACATCCTACAATGAGCAGTTCTTC. This codes for CASRVLAVGTSYNEQFF.

The rearrangement uses TRBV29-1 and TRBJ2-3; TRBD2 agrees at 7 bases. The CDR3 has 17 residues. V trimming: 4 bases; J trimming: 0 bases; junction bases outside the gene matches: 13. Germline V gene sequence: CDR1 SQVTM, CDR2 ANQGSEA. CDR3 nucleotides: TGCAGCGTTGCTCCCGGACTAGTGGAAACTAGCACAGATACGCAGTATTTT. Translated: CSVAPGLVETSTDTQYF.

V and J are TRBV29-1 and TRBJ1-2, with 7 nucleotides matching TRBD1. This CDR3 contains 14 residues. Per the germline V gene, CDR1 is SQVTM and CDR2 is ANQGSEA. The CDR3 DNA sequence: TGCAGTACAAAGGGGGCAGGGTCTAACTATGGCTACACCTTC. Amino acid sequence: CSTKGAGSNYGYTF.

The chain couples TRBV5-6 to TRBJ1-5; 7 bases are shared with TRBD1. CDR3 length: 16 amino acids. Germline CDR1 and CDR2: SGHDT and YYEEEE. V gave up 0 bases and J gave up 2 bases; unmatched junction bases: 5. CDR3: CASSLAVGTGNQPQHF. In DNA, the CDR3 is TGTGCCAGCAGCTTGGCCGTGGGGACAGGCAATCAGCCCCAGCATTTT.

The chain uses TRBV29-1 and TRBJ2-3, with D possibly TRBD2 on 5 matching bases. The CDR3 is 13 amino acids. Germline V gene sequence: CDR1 SQVTM, CDR2 ANQGSEA. Trimming removed 2 bases at V and 6 bases at J, with 12 bases between. In DNA, the CDR3 is TGCAGCGTTGAAAGCCGAGGGCAGGATACGCAGTATTTT. Encoded protein: CSVESRGQDTQYF.

This clone was counted a few times. The J gene is TRBJ2-7, the V gene TRBV7-9; 8 positions agree with TRBD2. Germline trimming cut 6 bases from V and 5 bases from J; bases unmatched to any gene: 6. CDR1 SEHNR and CDR2 FQNEAQ come from the germline V gene (reference sequence). CDR3 length equals 13 residues. CDR3 protein: CASRREAPHEQYF. CDR3 sequence (DNA): TGTGCCAGCAGGCGGGAGGCCCCCCACGAGCAGTACTTC.

The chain joins TRBV7-3 to TRBJ2-2, with a weak D call TRBD2 (6 bases). Trimming took off 3 bases at V and 2 bases at J, with 7 bases between the two ends. Germline V gene sequence: CDR1 SGHTA, CDR2 FQGTGA. The CDR3 is 14 residues long. This CDR3 is CASSLGGNTGELFF. CDR3 bases: TGTGCCAGCAGCTTGGGGGGTAACACCGGGGAGCTGTTTTTT. Based on the CDR3 plus reference TRBV7-3 and TRBJ2-2, the full variable domain is GAGVSQTPSNKVTEKGKYVELRCDPISGHTALYWYRQSLGQGPEFLIYFQGTGAADDSGLPNDRFFAVRPEGSVSTLKIQRTERGDSAVYLCASSLGGNTGELFFGEGSRLTVL.

The chain uses TRBV27 and TRBJ1-2, with no clear D. Germline loops: CDR1 MNHEY, CDR2 SMNVEV (reference sequence). CDR3 length: 13 amino acids. The V end was cut by 6 bases, the J end by 4 bases, with 12 bases between. This CDR3 reads CASRPGRSYGYTF. The CDR3 DNA follows: TGTGCCAGCAGACCCGGACGTAGCTATGGCTACACCTTC.

With regard to this clone: Other DNA sequences in the sample encode the same CDR3. The chain employs TRBV5-4 and TRBJ1-2; 7 bases agree with TRBD1. The junction had 7 bases not matched to a gene; V was cut back by 4 bases and J by 4 bases. This CDR3 is built from 14 residues. Germline V gene lookup returns CDR1 SGHNT and CDR2 YYREEE (reference sequence). The CDR3 loop reads CASSPGQEIYGYTF. In DNA, the CDR3 is TGTGCCAGCAGCCCCGGACAGGAAATCTATGGCTACACCTTC. The full variable domain, its missing parts supplied by reference TRBV5-4 and TRBJ1-2, is ETGVTQSPTHLIKTRGQQVTLRCSSQSGHNTVSWYQQALGQGPQFIFQYYREEENGRGNFPPRFSGLQFPNYSSELNVNALELDDSALYLCASSPGQEIYGYTFGSGTRLTVV.

The rearrangement joins TRBV28 to TRBJ2-5, with unresolved D. Germline values: CDR1 MDHEN, CDR2 SYDVKM. Trimming left V 3 bases short and J 2 bases short, with 7 bases between. The CDR3 consists of 13 residues. DNA for the CDR3: TGTGCCAGCAGTTTTCCCAGTCAAGAGACCCAGTACTTC. Its protein product is CASSFPSQETQYF.

This clone appeared once. The chain employs TRBV2 and TRBJ2-4; TRBD2 might be the D (5 bases). This CDR3 has 14 residues. The ends were cut back, 8 bases at V and 3 bases at J, with 14 bases in the middle. Germline CDR1 is SNHLY and CDR2 is FYNNEI. Written as DNA, the CDR3 is TGTGCCAGCGACACCCATCGGGGCAAAAACATTCAGTACTTC. It specifies CASDTHRGKNIQYF.

This chain uses TRBV2 with TRBJ1-2; the D is unclear. Trimming removed 7 bases from V and 1 base from J, with 7 bases in between. The length of the CDR3 is 12 residues. The germline gives CDR1 SNHLY, CDR2 FYNNEI. The CDR3 loop reads CASNRGNYGYTF. CDR3 in DNA: TGTGCCAGCAATCGGGGTAACTATGGCTACACCTTC.

A note on this clone: The junction does not match germline at one end; this may be a read error. As DNA, the CDR3 is TGTGCCAGCAGTAGCCCACTCAGGGTTTTCTTC. Translation gives CASSSPLRVFF. This chain joins TRBV28 and TRBJ2-7; possibly TRBD1 for D (5 bases). This CDR3 comprises 11 residues. Germline values: CDR1 MDHEN, CDR2 SYDVKM.